This TCR beta chain appears in the sequencing data of a study of human versus mouse CDR3 diversity and MHC coevolution. Only in-frame clones appear in the TCRdb table, and some are missing; sequencing was by immunoSEQ multiplex PCR. The table has tens of thousands of clones, 90% to 95% seen once. Comment on this clone: Its antigen is undetermined.

Study-wide results and limits: Clonal inequality was lowest in two of the three human donors. Human CDR3s averaged more deletions and insertions than mouse CDR3s.

Cells were CD45RO-negative CD62L-positive naive CD4 T cells sorted from PBMCs. The CDR3 has 16 residues. Germline CDR1 SGHDT, CDR2 YYEEEE. After removal of 0 bases from V and 4 bases from J, the junction contained 5 bases not matched to a gene. This chain connects TRBV5-6 to TRBJ2-1; 9 bases map to TRBD2. Sequences were obtained from naive CD4+ T cells from blood. The subset here: CD45RO-negative CD62L-positive naive CD4 T cells. This TCR derives from a person between 25 and 75 years old in good health. CDR3 sequence: CASSLGWREGYNEQFF. The CDR3 bases are TGTGCCAGCAGCTTGGGCTGGCGGGAGGGGTACAATGAGCAGTTCTTC.